These 21 T cell receptor beta chains came from one sample sequenced in a study of blood T cells in healthy people across ages. Primed by a sample-barcoded 5' primer and a J-beta primer mix, a second PCR proceeded for about 7 to 11 cycles. TCRdb redid the calling of the 5' RACE reads with MiXCR, one entry per CDR3 protein. The data hold about 800,000 distinct CDR3 sequences, with 20% to 25% observed a single time. The same data also contributed to another study, on T cells of mothers and their children.

Sequencing was carried out using blood. These receptor sequences come from a boy younger than 18 in good health.

This chain uses TRBV6-2 or TRBV6-3 with TRBJ2-7; 10 bases are a match to TRBD1. The CDR3 extends over 13 amino acids. Germline CDR1 MNHEY, CDR2 SVGEGT. Trimming cost V 6 bases and J 9 bases; bases outside gene matches: 8. This chain's CDR3 is CASSLGTGALQYF. In DNA, the CDR3 is TGTGCCAGCAGCCTAGGGACAGGGGCCTTGCAGTACTTC.

This sequence joins TRBV7-2 and TRBJ2-3; D gene ambiguous. V lost 5 bases and J 0 bases, leaving 15 bases between the germline ends. The germline gives CDR1 SGHTA, CDR2 FQGNSA. The CDR3 covers 16 residues. DNA for the CDR3: TGTGCCAGCAGCATACCTTTCGCCGCTAGCACAGATACGCAGTATTTT. Translating gives CASSIPFAASTDTQYF.

In this sample, this clonotype turned up a few times. The chain employs TRBV6-6 and TRBJ2-5; 10 bases agree with TRBD1. The DNA end is a closer match to TRBJ2-7, so the J assignment may be wrong. This CDR3 comprises 15 residues. CDR1 is MNHNY, CDR2 SVGAGI, per germline (reference sequence). The CDR3 bases are TGTGCCAGCAGGGGCCGGGACAGGGGAATTCACGAGCAGTACTTC. Its translation: CASRGRDRGIHEQYF.

The chain joins TRBV11-1 to TRBJ2-1; 7 positions agree with TRBD2. Matching the DNA end better, TRBJ2-5 makes the J call doubtful. The CDR3 length is 16 residues. Germline V gene lookup returns CDR1 SGHAT and CDR2 FQDESV (reference sequence). The CDR3: CASSPPTGGSGETQYF. As DNA, the CDR3 is TGTGCCAGCAGCCCACCCACCGGCGGGAGCGGAGAGACCCAGTACTTC.

This clonotype turned up a few times. V is TRBV28 and J is TRBJ2-7, with 12 bases fitting TRBD1. V was clipped by 5 bases and J by 4 bases; unmatched bases: 12. The germline V gene encodes CDR1 MDHEN and CDR2 SYDVKM. CDR3 length: 17 residues. The CDR3 spells CASSRGTGGSGGYEQYF. CDR3 coding DNA: TGTGCCAGCAGTCGCGGGACAGGGGGCTCTGGAGGGTACGAGCAGTACTTC. Drawing the rest from reference TRBV28 and TRBJ2-7, the complete variable domain is DVKVTQSSRYLVKRTGEKVFLECVQDMDHENMFWYRQDPGLGLRLIYFSYDVKMKEKGDIPEGYSVSREKKERFSLILESASTNQTSMYLCASSRGTGGSGGYEQYFGPGTRLTVT.

The sample holds a few counts of this clonotype. This rearrangement joins TRBV12-3 or TRBV12-4 to TRBJ2-7; D is undetermined. Deletions cut 4 bases from V and 5 bases from J, with 15 bases between. This CDR3 has 14 amino acids. The CDR3, as DNA: TGTGCCAGCAGTTCCGCCGATAGGACGGACGAGCAGTACTTC. It yields the protein CASSSADRTDEQYF.

The rearrangement uses TRBV19 and TRBJ1-5; 9 positions match TRBD1. Germline assignment: CDR1 LNHDA and CDR2 SQIVND (reference sequence). V lost 5 bases, J lost 6 bases, and 11 bases stayed unmatched. CDR3 size: 16 residues. The CDR3, as DNA: TGTGCCAGTAGTTTCGTCCCGGGACAGGGAATTCAGCCCCAGCATTTT. It codes for CASSFVPGQGIQPQHF. The whole variable domain, filled in from reference TRBV19 and TRBJ1-5, reads DGGITQSPKYLFRKEGQNVTLSCEQNLNHDAMYWYRQDPGQGLRLIYYSQIVNDFQKGDIAEGYSVSREKKESFPLTVTSAQKNPTAFYLCASSFVPGQGIQPQHFGDGTRLSIL.

The CDR3 DNA is TGCGCCAGCAGCTTCGGGGGAGGAGTAGAGACCCAGTACTTC. Translating it yields CASSFGGGVETQYF. The V call is TRBV5-1, the J call TRBJ2-5; D might be TRBD2 (6 bases). CDR1 is SGHRS, CDR2 YFSETQ, per germline. Trimming pared 2 bases from V and 4 bases from J, leaving 12 bases between. The CDR3 is made up of 14 amino acids. Looking up the rest from reference TRBV5-1 and TRBJ2-5 gives the full variable domain: KAGVTQTPRYLIKTRGQQVTLSCSPISGHRSVSWYQQTPGQGLQFLFEYFSETQRNKGNFPGRFSGRQFSNSRSEMNVSTLELGDSALYLCASSFGGGVETQYFGPGTRLLVL.

The V and J genes are TRBV4-3 and TRBJ2-1; D might be TRBD2 (6 bases). The V end lost 1 base, the J end lost 1 base, and 8 bases lay between the germline ends. Germline values: CDR1 LGHNA, CDR2 YSLEER. This CDR3 spans 15 amino acids. The CDR3 is CASSQGEASYNEQFF. The CDR3 DNA reads TGCGCCAGCAGCCAAGGGGAGGCTTCCTACAATGAGCAGTTCTTC.

The rearrangement uses TRBV27 and TRBJ2-3; D tentatively reads TRBD1 or TRBD2 (6 bases each). V shed 3 bases and J shed 2 bases, with 18 bases lying between them. The CDR3 is made up of 17 amino acids. Germline V gene data show CDR1 as MNHEY and CDR2 as SMNVEV (reference sequence). The CDR3 sequence: CASSLSSGGGLTDTQYF. CDR3 DNA sequence: TGTGCCAGCAGTTTGTCGTCCGGTGGGGGGCTCACAGATACGCAGTATTTT.

J is TRBJ2-3 and V is TRBV15; weak D call: TRBD2 (5 bases). The CDR3 covers 16 residues. The ends were cut back, 0 bases at V and 2 bases at J, with 12 bases in the middle. Germline CDR1 reads LNHNV; CDR2 reads YYDKDF (reference sequence). The CDR3 is CATSREAADLTDTQYF. CDR3 DNA sequence: TGTGCCACCAGCAGAGAAGCGGCAGATCTCACAGATACGCAGTATTTT.

As for this clonotype: A far more abundant clone sits one base away, making this likely a read error. This chain joins TRBV12-3 or TRBV12-4 and TRBJ2-5; no clear D. There are 12 residues in the CDR3. V lost 2 bases and J lost 4, with 5 bases in between. CDR3 bases: TGTGCCAGCAGTTTACATGGAGAGACCCAGTACTTC. Translation gives CASSLHGETQYF.

The CDR3: CASSLQGKHTEAFF. The CDR3 bases are TGTGCCAGCAGCCTACAGGGGAAGCACACTGAAGCTTTCTTT. The chain has TRBV7-9 and TRBJ1-1; TRBD1 agrees at 7 bases. V lost 5 bases to trimming and J lost 3 bases; unmatched junction nucleotides: 6. The CDR3 contains 14 residues. The germline V gene has CDR1 SEHNR and CDR2 FQNEAQ (reference sequence). Using reference TRBV7-9 and TRBJ1-1 for the parts outside the CDR3, the full variable domain is DTGVSQNPRHKITKRGQNVTFRCDPISEHNRLYWYRQTLGQGPEFLTYFQNEAQLEKSRLLSDRFSAERPKGSFSTLEIQRTEQGDSAMYLCASSLQGKHTEAFFGQGTRLTVV.

This chain uses TRBV27 with TRBJ2-5; tentative D call: TRBD2 (6 bases). The J call may be incorrect, as the DNA end agrees better with TRBJ2-1. This CDR3 has 14 residues. Germline values: CDR1 MNHEY, CDR2 SMNVEV (reference sequence). CDR3 sequence: CASSTGTPWNEQFF. The CDR3 DNA sequence: TGTGCCAGCAGTACCGGGACTCCTTGGAATGAGCAGTTCTTC.

V usage is TRBV14 and J usage is TRBJ2-3, with D possibly being TRBD2 (5 bases). V was shortened by 2 bases and J by 0 bases, with 9 bases between the two germline ends. The CDR3 has 15 residues. Germline CDR1 reads SGHDN; CDR2 reads FVKESK. CDR3 loop: CASSQRRASTDTQYF. The CDR3 DNA follows: TGTGCCAGCAGCCAACGGCGGGCTAGCACAGATACGCAGTATTTT.

This clonotype was recorded a few times. This chain links TRBV28 with TRBJ2-5; TRBD1 might be the D (5 bases). Gene TRBJ2-1 matches the end of the DNA better, so the J call may be wrong. The CDR3 totals 11 residues. Germline-derived CDR1 and CDR2 are MDHEN and SYDVKM. The chain's CDR3 is CASITGTGQFF. As DNA, the CDR3 is TGTGCCAGCATTACAGGAACCGGGCAGTTCTTC.

The CDR3 here is CASSYQVGGPYEQYF. The CDR3 DNA reads TGTGCCAGCAGCTACCAGGTGGGGGGGCCCTACGAGCAGTACTTC. The chain combines TRBV7-9 with TRBJ2-7; the D gene is possibly TRBD2 (7 bases). The germline V gene encodes CDR1 SEHNR and CDR2 FQNEAQ (reference sequence). CDR3 size: 15 residues. Deletions cut 4 bases from V and 2 bases from J, with 15 bases between.

This clonotype was counted between two and nine times. One end of the junction varies from germline; a read error may be responsible. The chain uses TRBV2 and TRBJ2-2, with 7 bases identical to TRBD1. The CDR3 is 15 residues long. Germline CDR1 reads SNHLY; CDR2 reads FYNNEI. CDR3 residues: CASREGTANTGELFF. As DNA, the CDR3 is TGTGCCAGCAGGGAAGGGACAGCTAACACCGGGGAGCTGTTTTTT.

The chain uses TRBV6-2 or TRBV6-3 and TRBJ1-2; D ambiguous. V lost 6 bases, J lost 3 bases, and 14 bases lay in between. The CDR3 spans 14 residues. Germline CDR1 and CDR2: MNHEY and SVGEGT. The CDR3 nucleotides are TGTGCCAGCAGAAAGGACGGAGCCGACTATGGCTACACCTTC. Translating gives CASRKDGADYGYTF.

The J gene is TRBJ1-3, the V gene TRBV3-1, with 11 nucleotides matching TRBD1. The junction had 9 bases not matched to a gene; V was cut back by 0 bases and J by 2 bases. CDR1 and CDR2 (germline): LGHDT, YNNKEL (reference sequence). This CDR3 comprises 19 residues. This chain's CDR3 is CASSQDLSDRGRPGNTIYF. In nucleotides, the CDR3 is TGTGCCAGCAGCCAAGATTTATCGGACAGGGGGCGCCCTGGAAACACCATATATTTT.

The chain carries TRBV5-1 and TRBJ2-5; a possible D gene is TRBD1 (6 bases). The DNA end lines up better with TRBJ2-1; the J call may be wrong. The germline V gene has CDR1 SGHRS and CDR2 YFSETQ. CDR3 length: 14 residues. DNA for the CDR3: TGCGCCAGCAGCGGAGGACAGTTAAACAATGAGCAGTTCTTC. It encodes CASSGGQLNNEQFF.